The 23 T cell receptor beta chains below were found in one sample sequenced in a study of metastatic and nonmetastatic thyroid tumors (TCRdb year 2020). No treatment had been received by any patient before thyroid surgery. Library creation used PCR. Sequencer: Illumina HiSeq 4000. The public reads were reprocessed in TCRdb via fastp at Q25 and MiXCR, keeping in-frame beta chains. The sample profile shows about 82,000 clones; approximately 12% of them were found once. The ten largest make up 7% to 10% of the sample. Specimen: tumor tissue. Receptors were obtained from a female donor with papillary thyroid cancer or a benign thyroid nodule (not recorded which). Some clones in this sample may be carry-over from other donors' samples.

Comments on this clone: Mismatch with germline at one junction end may stem from a read error. The chain joins TRBV5-1 to TRBJ2-3; D remains ambiguous. CDR3 length: 11 residues. Germline V gives CDR1 SGHRS, CDR2 YFSETQ. CDR3 DNA: TGCGCAAGCAGATTGTCAGATACGCAGTATTTT. As protein: CASRLSDTQYF.

The rearrangement joins TRBV18 to TRBJ2-2, with 7 bases fitting TRBD2. The germline V gene has CDR1 KGHSH and CDR2 LQKENI. V shed 2 bases, J shed 5 bases, and the junction held 5 bases outside the gene matches. CDR3 size: 15 residues. The CDR3 region is CASSPEGLGTGELFF. In nucleotides, the CDR3 is TGTGCCAGCTCACCAGAAGGACTAGGAACCGGGGAGCTGTTTTTT.

This chain links TRBV9 with TRBJ2-4; D gene ambiguous. This CDR3 has 14 residues. Trimming took off 5 bases at V and 1 base at J, with 10 bases between the two ends. The germline gives CDR1 SGDLS, CDR2 YYNGEE. The CDR3 reads CASSPLGAKNIQYF. The CDR3 region has the DNA TGTGCCAGCAGTCCTTTGGGGGCCAAAAACATTCAGTACTTC.

This clone was observed at least ten times. The rearrangement links TRBV20-1 to TRBJ1-4; no firm D call. This CDR3 has 13 residues. Germline CDR1 DFQATT, CDR2 SNEGSKA (reference sequence). Trimming took 4 bases from V and 8 from J, leaving 14 bases between them. The CDR3 nucleotides read TGCAGTGCTATGGCCGACGGGGTCGAAAAACTGTTTTTT. Amino acids: CSAMADGVEKLFF.

This clone occurred a few times. It may be a read error: a sequence one base away is much more abundant. The sample contains more than one DNA sequence encoding this CDR3. The J gene is TRBJ2-1, the V gene TRBV2; unclear D gene. The germline V and J ends were trimmed by 2 bases and 5 bases, with 19 bases remaining between them. Germline loops: CDR1 SNHLY, CDR2 FYNNEI. The CDR3 is 17 amino acids. The CDR3 region is CASSERVSISWDNEQFF. The CDR3 bases are TGTGCCAGCAGTGAAAGGGTGTCGATCAGTTGGGACAATGAGCAGTTCTTC.

This clone was observed a few times. V and J are TRBV29-1 and TRBJ2-7; tentatively, D is TRBD2 (5 bases). The CDR3 covers 13 residues. The germline V and J ends were trimmed by 4 bases and 4 bases, with 14 bases remaining between them. The germline V gene encodes CDR1 SQVTM and CDR2 ANQGSEA. CDR3 amino acids: CSVVALAGYEQYF. CDR3 nucleotide sequence: TGCAGCGTTGTGGCCCTAGCTGGATACGAGCAGTACTTC.

This clone has a count of ten or more. The chain recombines TRBV5-1 with TRBJ2-7, with 7 bases identical to TRBD2. The junction had 3 bases not matched to a gene; V was cut back by 3 bases and J by 3 bases. The germline CDR1 and CDR2 sequences are SGHRS and YFSETQ. The CDR3 spans 13 residues. CDR3 coding DNA: TGCGCCAGCAGCTATGAGCGGGGCTACGAGCAGTACTTC. This gives the protein CASSYERGYEQYF.

The sample holds many counts of this clone. This chain links TRBV11-3 with TRBJ1-3, with D uncertain. V dropped 0 bases and J dropped 1 base, with 4 bases sitting between them. The germline V gene encodes CDR1 SGHNT and CDR2 YENEEA. This CDR3 has 14 residues. The CDR3 sequence is CASSLEGSGNTIYF. In DNA form, the CDR3 reads TGTGCCAGCAGCTTAGAAGGGTCTGGAAACACCATATATTTT. Together with reference TRBV11-3 and TRBJ1-3, the CDR3 gives the full variable domain: EAGVVQSPRYKIIEKKQPVAFWCNPISGHNTLYWYLQNLGQGPELLIRYENEEAVDDSQLPKDRFSAERLKGVDSTLKIQPAELGDSAVYLCASSLEGSGNTIYFGEGSWLTVV.

The table lists this clone with many counts. V gene TRBV2 combines with J gene TRBJ2-7; 7 bases are shared with TRBD1. CDR3 length: 13 residues. V was clipped by 7 bases and J by 4 bases; unmatched bases: 7. Per germline, CDR1 SNHLY and CDR2 FYNNEI. The CDR3 nucleotides are TGTGCCAGCACGGGACAGAAATATTACGAGCAGTACTTC. It encodes CASTGQKYYEQYF.

The table lists this clone with a few counts. A single base separates this from a much larger clone, so it may be a read error. For the CDR3, the DNA is TGTGCCAGCAGTGATTTGGACAGTGCAAATACGCAGTATTTT. The encoded protein is CASSDLDSANTQYF. This chain connects TRBV12-3 or TRBV12-4 to TRBJ2-3, with a weak D call TRBD1 (6 bases). The ends were cut back, 5 bases at V and 7 bases at J, with 16 bases in the middle. The CDR3 loop spans 14 amino acids.

This clone appeared many times. The gene calls are TRBV12-3 or TRBV12-4 and TRBJ1-3, with D possibly matching TRBD1 (6 bases). There are 17 residues in the CDR3. Trimming took 3 bases from V and 0 from J, leaving 15 bases between them. The CDR3 loop reads CASSLSRGSSSGNTIYF. The DNA of the CDR3 is TGTGCCAGCAGTTTGTCCAGGGGTTCGAGCTCTGGAAACACCATATATTTT.

Here the CDR3 DNA reads TGCGCCAGCAGCTTGGATACTAGCTACGAGCAGTACTTC. Translation: CASSLDTSYEQYF. The chain recombines TRBV5-1 with TRBJ2-7, with D maybe TRBD2 (5 bases). The CDR3 covers 13 residues. Trimming cost V 0 bases and J 3 bases, with 7 bases left between them. Germline assignment: CDR1 SGHRS and CDR2 YFSETQ.

In the case of this clone: This may stem from a read error, because a much larger clone lies one nucleotide away. This chain links TRBV20-1 with TRBJ2-3; 9 nucleotides match TRBD2. The J segment lost 3 bases and the V segment lost 0 bases, leaving 7 bases of the junction unmatched. There are 16 residues in the CDR3. From germline, CDR1 is DFQATT and CDR2 SNEGSKA (reference sequence). This CDR3 reads CSARDASGTGTDTQYF. In DNA form, the CDR3 reads TGCAGTGCTAGAGATGCTAGCGGGACGGGAACAGATACGCAGTATTTT.

The chain couples TRBV3-1 to TRBJ1-2; TRBD1 might be the D (5 bases). The CDR3 has 16 residues. Looked up from germline, CDR1 is LGHDT and CDR2 is YNNKEL (reference sequence). V was clipped by 4 bases and J by 2 bases, with 17 bases between them. CDR3 nucleotides: TGTGCCAGCAGCCCGCGGTCCTCTGGGGCCAACTATGGCTACACCTTC. This translates into CASSPRSSGANYGYTF.

This clone was counted at least ten times. The chain employs TRBV5-4 and TRBJ1-4, with D unresolved. Germline V gives CDR1 SGHNT, CDR2 YYREEE (reference sequence). Trimming removed 3 bases from V and 3 bases from J, with 15 bases in between. The CDR3 length is 16 residues. The CDR3 region has the DNA TGTGCCAGCAGCTCCCCTAAAGACGGACCTAATGAAAAACTGTTTTTT. Amino acid sequence: CASSSPKDGPNEKLFF.

This clone appeared many times. This chain connects TRBV19 to TRBJ2-1, with D perhaps matching TRBD1 or TRBD2 (5 bases each). Germline V gives CDR1 LNHDA, CDR2 SQIVND (reference sequence). The CDR3 is made up of 17 amino acids. Trimming removed 6 bases from V and 6 bases from J, with 24 bases in between. This CDR3 reads CASSTRAQRYYGNEQFF. The CDR3 coding sequence is TGTGCCAGTAGCACCAGGGCTCAGCGGTACTATGGCAATGAGCAGTTCTTC. Filled out from reference TRBV19 and TRBJ2-1, the complete variable domain reads DGGITQSPKYLFRKEGQNVTLSCEQNLNHDAMYWYRQDPGQGLRLIYYSQIVNDFQKGDIAEGYSVSREKKESFPLTVTSAQKNPTAFYLCASSTRAQRYYGNEQFFGPGTRLTVL.

This clone came up many times. The chain employs TRBV20-1 and TRBJ2-4; 7 bases fit TRBD1. CDR3 length equals 13 residues. In germline, CDR1 is DFQATT, CDR2 SNEGSKA (reference sequence). Trimming cost V 3 bases and J 1 base; bases outside gene matches: 0. The CDR3 here is CSARDRAKNIQYF. CDR3 in DNA: TGCAGTGCTAGGGACAGGGCCAAAAACATTCAGTACTTC.

This clone was observed a handful of times. The CDR3 does not close with the conserved phenylalanine or tryptophan, likely indicating a read error. V usage is TRBV6-1 and J usage is TRBJ2-7; D is uncertain. Trimming removed 8 bases at V and 0 bases at J, with 11 bases between. The CDR3 consists of 13 residues. Germline CDR1 MNHNS, CDR2 SASEGT. CDR3 sequence (DNA): TGTGCCAGCTTGGAACACATCTCCTACGAGCAGTACTCC. It codes for CASLEHISYEQYS.

This chain links TRBV5-1 with TRBJ2-3; maybe TRBD2 (5 bases). Deletions cut 7 bases from V and 9 bases from J, with 21 bases between. The CDR3 is 14 amino acids. Germline V lookup: CDR1 SGHRS, CDR2 YFSETQ. CDR3 sequence: CASETIESSGTQYF. The CDR3 coding sequence is TGCGCCAGCGAGACTATCGAGTCCTCTGGGACGCAGTATTTT.

With respect to this clone: A much larger clone differs by one base, so this may be a read error. The sample carries other DNA sequences with the same CDR3. The chain links TRBV10-3 to TRBJ2-2, with no clear D. CDR1 is ENHRY, CDR2 SYGVKD, per germline. The CDR3 is made up of 11 amino acids. CDR3 coding DNA: TGTGCCATCAGTGAGTCCGGCGAGCTGTTTTTT. Translating it yields CAISESGELFF.

In this sample, this clone turned up a few times. The gene calls are TRBV24-1 and TRBJ1-5; D uncertain. V was cut by 8 bases and J by 6 bases, with 10 bases left in between. CDR1 is KGHDR, CDR2 SFDVKD, per germline. The CDR3 spans 12 residues. The CDR3 coding sequence is TGTGCCACCAAGGCGGAGGGTCAGCCCCAGCATTTT. As protein: CATKAEGQPQHF.

This clone came up many times. The chain couples TRBV27 to TRBJ2-5; D not certain. Germline loops: CDR1 MNHEY, CDR2 SMNVEV (reference sequence). The V gene lost 4 bases and the J gene lost 2 bases, with 2 bases spanning the gap. CDR3 size: 11 residues. The CDR3 DNA follows: TGTGCCAGCAGTTCACAAGAGACCCAGTACTTC. Translation gives CASSSQETQYF.

As to this clone: A junction end diverges from the germline sequence, so it may reflect a read error. The chain combines TRBV5-1 with TRBJ2-5, with TRBD1 matching 11 bases. Germline V lookup: CDR1 SGHRS, CDR2 YFSETQ. CDR3 length equals 20 residues. The chain's CDR3 is CANSLVRLGWDRGFQETQYF. CDR3 sequence (DNA): TGCGCCAACAGCTTGGTACGATTGGGTTGGGACAGGGGGTTCCAAGAGACCCAGTACTTC.